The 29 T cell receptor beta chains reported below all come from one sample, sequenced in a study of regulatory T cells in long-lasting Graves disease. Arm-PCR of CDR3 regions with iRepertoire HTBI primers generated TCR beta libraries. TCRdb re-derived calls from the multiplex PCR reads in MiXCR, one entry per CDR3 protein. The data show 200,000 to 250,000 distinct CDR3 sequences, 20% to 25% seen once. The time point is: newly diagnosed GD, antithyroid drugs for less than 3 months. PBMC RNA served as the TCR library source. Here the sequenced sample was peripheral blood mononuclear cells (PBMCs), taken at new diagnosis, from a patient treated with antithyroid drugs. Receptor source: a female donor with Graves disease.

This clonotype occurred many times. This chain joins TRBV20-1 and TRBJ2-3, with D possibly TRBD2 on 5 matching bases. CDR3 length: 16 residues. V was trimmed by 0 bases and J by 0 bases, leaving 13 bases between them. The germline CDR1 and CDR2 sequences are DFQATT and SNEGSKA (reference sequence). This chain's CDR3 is CSARDLVGLSTDTQYF. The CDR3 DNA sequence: TGCAGTGCTAGAGATCTAGTAGGACTCAGCACAGATACGCAGTATTTT.

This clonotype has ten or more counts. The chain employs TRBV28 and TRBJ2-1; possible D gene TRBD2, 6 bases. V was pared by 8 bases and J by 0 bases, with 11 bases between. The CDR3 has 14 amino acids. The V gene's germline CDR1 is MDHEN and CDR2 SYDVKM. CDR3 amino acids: CASVGRSSYNEQFF. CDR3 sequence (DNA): TGTGCCAGCGTCGGGAGAAGCTCCTACAATGAGCAGTTCTTC.

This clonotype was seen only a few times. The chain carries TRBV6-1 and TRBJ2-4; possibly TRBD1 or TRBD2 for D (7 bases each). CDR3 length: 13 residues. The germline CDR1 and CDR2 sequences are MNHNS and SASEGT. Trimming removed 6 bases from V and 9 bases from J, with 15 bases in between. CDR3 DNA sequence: TGTGCCAGCAGAACTACAGGGGAGGGCATTCAGTACTTC. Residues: CASRTTGEGIQYF.

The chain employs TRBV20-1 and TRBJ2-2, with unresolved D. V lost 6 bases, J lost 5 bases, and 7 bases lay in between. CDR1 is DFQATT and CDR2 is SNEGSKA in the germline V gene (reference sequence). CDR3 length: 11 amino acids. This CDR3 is CSASRTGELFF. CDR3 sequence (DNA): TGCAGTGCCTCAAGGACCGGGGAGCTGTTTTTT.

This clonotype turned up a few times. CDR3 coding DNA: TGTGCCAGCAGCTATTATAATTCACCCCTCCACTTT. It translates to CASSYYNSPLHF. J is TRBJ1-6 and V is TRBV11-2; D remains unclear. V lost 4 bases, J lost 4 bases, and 2 bases lay in between. Germline V lookup: CDR1 SGHAT, CDR2 FQNNGV. There are 12 residues in the CDR3. Full variable domain (outside the CDR3, taken from reference TRBV11-2 and TRBJ1-6): EAGVAQSPRYKIIEKRQSVAFWCNPISGHATLYWYQQILGQGPKLLIQFQNNGVVDDSQLPKDRFSAERLKGVDSTLKIQPAKLEDSAVYLCASSYYNSPLHFGNGTRLTVT.

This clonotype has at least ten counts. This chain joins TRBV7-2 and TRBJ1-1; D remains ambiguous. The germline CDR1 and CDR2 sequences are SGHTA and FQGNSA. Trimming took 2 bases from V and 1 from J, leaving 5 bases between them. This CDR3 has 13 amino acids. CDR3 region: CASSLYTNTEAFF. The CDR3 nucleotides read TGTGCCAGCAGCTTATATACGAACACTGAAGCTTTCTTT.

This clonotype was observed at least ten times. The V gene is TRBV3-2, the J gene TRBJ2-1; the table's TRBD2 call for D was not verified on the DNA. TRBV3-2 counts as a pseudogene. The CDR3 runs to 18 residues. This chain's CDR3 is CASSQVGGGPQNNNEQFF. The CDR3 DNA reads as TGTGCCAGCAGCCAAGTCGGCGGCGGGCCCCAAAACAACAATGAGCAGTTCTTC.

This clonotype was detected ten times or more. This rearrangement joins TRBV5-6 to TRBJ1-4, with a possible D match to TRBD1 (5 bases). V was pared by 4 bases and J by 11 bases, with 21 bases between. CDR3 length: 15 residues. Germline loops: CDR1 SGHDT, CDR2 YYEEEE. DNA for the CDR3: TGTGCCAGCAGCGCTAACAGGATATCATGGGACAAACTGTTTTTT. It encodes CASSANRISWDKLFF. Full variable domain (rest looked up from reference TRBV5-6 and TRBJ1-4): DAGVTQSPTHLIKTRGQQVTLRCSPKSGHDTVSWYQQALGQGPQFIFQYYEEEERQRGNFPDRFSGHQFPNYSSELNVNALLLGDSALYLCASSANRISWDKLFFGSGTQLSVL.

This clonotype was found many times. Here the CDR3 DNA reads TGCAGTGCTAGAGATGGCGCGGCACTTCTCCATGAGCAGTTCTTC. It codes for CSARDGAALLHEQFF. The chain couples TRBV20-1 to TRBJ2-1; D remains unclear. In germline, CDR1 is DFQATT, CDR2 SNEGSKA (reference sequence). Between the trimmed V and J ends, which lost 0 bases and 8 bases, there was a span of 17 bases. This CDR3 is built from 15 residues.

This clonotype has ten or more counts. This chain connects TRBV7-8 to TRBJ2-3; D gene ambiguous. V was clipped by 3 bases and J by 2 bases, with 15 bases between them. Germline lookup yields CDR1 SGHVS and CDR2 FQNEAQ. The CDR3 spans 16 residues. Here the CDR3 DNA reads TGTGCCAGCAGCTTTTTGGCCCTCGCGGCCACAGATACGCAGTATTTT. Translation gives CASSFLALAATDTQYF.

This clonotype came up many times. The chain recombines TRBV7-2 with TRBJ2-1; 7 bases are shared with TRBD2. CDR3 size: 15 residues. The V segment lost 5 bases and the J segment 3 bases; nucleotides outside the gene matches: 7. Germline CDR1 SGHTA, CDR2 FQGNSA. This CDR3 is CASSLLAAYYNEQFF. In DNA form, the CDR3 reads TGTGCCAGCAGCCTCCTAGCGGCTTACTACAATGAGCAGTTCTTC. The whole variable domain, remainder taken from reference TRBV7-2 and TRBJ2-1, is GAGVSQSPSNKVTEKGKDVELRCDPISGHTALYWYRQSLGQGLEFLIYFQGNSAPDKSGLPSDRFSAERTGGSVSTLTIQRTQQEDSAVYLCASSLLAAYYNEQFFGPGTRLTVL.

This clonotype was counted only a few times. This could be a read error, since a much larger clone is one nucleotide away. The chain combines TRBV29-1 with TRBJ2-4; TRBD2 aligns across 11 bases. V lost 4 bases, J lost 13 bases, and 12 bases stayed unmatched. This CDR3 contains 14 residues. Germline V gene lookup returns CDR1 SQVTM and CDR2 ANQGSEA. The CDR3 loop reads CSVAGLAGVGEQYF. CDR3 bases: TGCAGCGTTGCCGGACTAGCGGGTGTCGGGGAGCAGTACTTC.

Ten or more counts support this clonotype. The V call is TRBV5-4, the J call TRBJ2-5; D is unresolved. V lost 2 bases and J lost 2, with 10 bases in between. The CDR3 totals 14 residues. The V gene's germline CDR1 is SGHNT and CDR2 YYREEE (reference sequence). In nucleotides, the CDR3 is TGTGCCAGCAGCTTAGACGCGAAACAAGAGACCCAGTACTTC. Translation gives CASSLDAKQETQYF.

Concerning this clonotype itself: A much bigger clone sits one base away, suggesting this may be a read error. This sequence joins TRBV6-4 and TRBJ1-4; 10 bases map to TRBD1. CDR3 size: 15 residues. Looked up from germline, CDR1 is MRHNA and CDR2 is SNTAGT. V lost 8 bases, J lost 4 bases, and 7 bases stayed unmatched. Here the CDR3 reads CASEGDRGINEKLFF. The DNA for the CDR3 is TGTGCCAGCGAGGGGGACAGGGGAATTAATGAAAAACTGTTTTTT.

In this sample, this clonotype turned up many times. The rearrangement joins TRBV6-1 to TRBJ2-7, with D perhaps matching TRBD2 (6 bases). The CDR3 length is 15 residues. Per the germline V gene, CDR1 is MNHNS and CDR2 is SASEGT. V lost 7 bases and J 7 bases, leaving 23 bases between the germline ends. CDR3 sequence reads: CASIPRLATHREQYF. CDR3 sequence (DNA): TGTGCCAGCATCCCGCGGCTAGCGACCCATCGGGAGCAGTACTTC.

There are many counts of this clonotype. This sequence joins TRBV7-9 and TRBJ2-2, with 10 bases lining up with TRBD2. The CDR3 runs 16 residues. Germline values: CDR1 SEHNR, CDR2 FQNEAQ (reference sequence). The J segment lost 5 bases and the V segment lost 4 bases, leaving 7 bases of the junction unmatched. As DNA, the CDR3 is TGTGCCAGCAGCTACTCCGGGACTAGCGTTACCGGGGAGCTGTTTTTT. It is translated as CASSYSGTSVTGELFF.

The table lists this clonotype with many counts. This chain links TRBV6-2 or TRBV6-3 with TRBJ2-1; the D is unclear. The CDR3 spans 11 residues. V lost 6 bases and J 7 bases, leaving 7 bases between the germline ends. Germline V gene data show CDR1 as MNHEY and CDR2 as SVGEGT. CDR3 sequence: CASSIANEQFF. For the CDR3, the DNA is TGTGCCAGCAGCATCGCTAATGAGCAGTTCTTC.

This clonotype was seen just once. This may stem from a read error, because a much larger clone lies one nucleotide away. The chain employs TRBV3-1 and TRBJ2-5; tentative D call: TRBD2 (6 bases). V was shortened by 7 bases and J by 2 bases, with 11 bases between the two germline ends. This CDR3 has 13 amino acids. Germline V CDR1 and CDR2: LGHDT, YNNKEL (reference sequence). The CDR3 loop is CASNPEGQETQYF. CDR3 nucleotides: TGTGCCAGCAACCCGGAGGGGCAAGAGACCCAGTACTTC.

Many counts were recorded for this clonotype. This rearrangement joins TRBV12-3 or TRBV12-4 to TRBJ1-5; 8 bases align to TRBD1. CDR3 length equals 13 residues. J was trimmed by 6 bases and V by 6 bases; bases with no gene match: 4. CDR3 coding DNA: TGTGCCAGCAGCTGGGACAGGCGTCAGCCCCAGCATTTT. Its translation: CASSWDRRQPQHF.

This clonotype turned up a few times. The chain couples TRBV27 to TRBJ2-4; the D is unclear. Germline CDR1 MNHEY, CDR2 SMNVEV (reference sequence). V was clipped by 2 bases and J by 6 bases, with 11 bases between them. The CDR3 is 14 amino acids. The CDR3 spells CASSLVGAGNIQYF. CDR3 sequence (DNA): TGTGCCAGCAGTTTAGTGGGCGCTGGAAACATTCAGTACTTC.

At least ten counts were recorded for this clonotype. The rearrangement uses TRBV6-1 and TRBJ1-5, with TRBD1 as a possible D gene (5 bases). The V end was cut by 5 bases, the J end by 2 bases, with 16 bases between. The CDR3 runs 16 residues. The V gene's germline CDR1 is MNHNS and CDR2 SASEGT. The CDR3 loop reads CASSQGTPVRNQPQHF. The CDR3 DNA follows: TGTGCCAGCAGTCAAGGGACCCCGGTACGCAATCAGCCCCAGCATTTT.

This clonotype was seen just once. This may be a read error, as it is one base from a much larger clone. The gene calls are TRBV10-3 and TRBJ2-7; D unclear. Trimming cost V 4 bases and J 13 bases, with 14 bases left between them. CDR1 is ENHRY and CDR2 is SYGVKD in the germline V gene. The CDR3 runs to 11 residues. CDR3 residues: CAISVAPELYF. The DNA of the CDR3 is TGTGCCATCAGTGTGGCCCCAGAGCTTTACTTC.

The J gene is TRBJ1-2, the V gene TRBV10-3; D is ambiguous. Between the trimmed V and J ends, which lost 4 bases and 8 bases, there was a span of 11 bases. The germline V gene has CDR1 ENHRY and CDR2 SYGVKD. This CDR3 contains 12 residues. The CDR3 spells CAISGGDGGYTF. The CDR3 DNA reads TGTGCCATCAGTGGCGGGGATGGCGGCTACACCTTC.

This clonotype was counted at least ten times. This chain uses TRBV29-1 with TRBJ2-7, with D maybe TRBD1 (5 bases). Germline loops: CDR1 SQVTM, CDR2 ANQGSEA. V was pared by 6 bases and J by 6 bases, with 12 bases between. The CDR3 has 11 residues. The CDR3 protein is CSVTSRGEQYF. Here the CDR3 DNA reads TGCAGCGTGACCTCTAGGGGCGAGCAGTACTTC.

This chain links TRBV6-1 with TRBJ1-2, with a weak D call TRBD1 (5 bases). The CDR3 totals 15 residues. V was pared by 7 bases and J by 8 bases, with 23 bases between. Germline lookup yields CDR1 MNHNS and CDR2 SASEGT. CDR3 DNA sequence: TGTGCCAGCAATGGGTCCGGGACTGCGGCAAGAGGCTACACCTTC. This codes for CASNGSGTAARGYTF.

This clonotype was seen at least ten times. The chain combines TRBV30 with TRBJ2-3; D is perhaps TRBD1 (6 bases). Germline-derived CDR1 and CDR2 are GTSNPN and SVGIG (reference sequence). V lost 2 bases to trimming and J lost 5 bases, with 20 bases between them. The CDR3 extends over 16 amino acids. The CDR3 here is CAWSSPILGGLDTQYF. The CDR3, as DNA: TGTGCCTGGAGTTCTCCGATCTTAGGGGGTTTAGATACGCAGTATTTT.

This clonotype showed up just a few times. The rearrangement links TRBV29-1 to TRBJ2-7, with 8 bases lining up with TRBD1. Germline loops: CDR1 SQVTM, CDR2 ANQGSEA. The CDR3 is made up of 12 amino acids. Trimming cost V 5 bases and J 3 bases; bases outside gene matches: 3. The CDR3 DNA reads TGCAGCGTTCTAGACAGGGGCTACGAGCAGTACTTC. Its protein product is CSVLDRGYEQYF.

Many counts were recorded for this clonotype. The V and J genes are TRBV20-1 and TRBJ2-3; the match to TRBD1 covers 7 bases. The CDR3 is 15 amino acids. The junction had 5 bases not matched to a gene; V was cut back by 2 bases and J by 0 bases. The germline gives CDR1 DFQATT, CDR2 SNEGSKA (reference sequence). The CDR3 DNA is TGCAGTGCTAGACTCGGGACAGCTAGCACAGATACGCAGTATTTT. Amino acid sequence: CSARLGTASTDTQYF.

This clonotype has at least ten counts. Here the CDR3 DNA reads TGCAGTGCTAGCTCTTTAGGGACACTCGATGAGACCCAGTACTTC. As protein: CSASSLGTLDETQYF. The chain recombines TRBV20-1 with TRBJ2-5; possible D gene TRBD1, 6 bases. Per germline, CDR1 DFQATT and CDR2 SNEGSKA (reference sequence). This CDR3 has 15 residues. Trimming stripped 3 bases from V and 5 bases from J, with 19 bases between.